The TCR beta chain under discussion was sequenced for a study of blood T cell repertoires in COVID-19. TCRdb's copy holds only in-frame clones and misses some; the assay was immunoSEQ multiplex PCR. This table has roughly 150,000 clones, more than 70% appearing once. This clone was detected only once. V shed 3 bases and J 6 bases; nucleotides not matched to a gene: 9. Germline V lookup: CDR1 SGHAT, CDR2 FQNNGV. The CDR3 runs to 15 residues. The sequence was obtained from a woman aged 65 to 85 who had recovered from COVID-19. The sequencing sample was made of peripheral blood. This rearrangement joins TRBV11-2 to TRBJ2-7, with 9 bases that match TRBD1. The CDR3 region has the DNA TGTGCCAGCAGCTTCACCCCCCGACAGGGGGGCGAGCAGTACTTC. Protein: CASSFTPRQGGEQYF.